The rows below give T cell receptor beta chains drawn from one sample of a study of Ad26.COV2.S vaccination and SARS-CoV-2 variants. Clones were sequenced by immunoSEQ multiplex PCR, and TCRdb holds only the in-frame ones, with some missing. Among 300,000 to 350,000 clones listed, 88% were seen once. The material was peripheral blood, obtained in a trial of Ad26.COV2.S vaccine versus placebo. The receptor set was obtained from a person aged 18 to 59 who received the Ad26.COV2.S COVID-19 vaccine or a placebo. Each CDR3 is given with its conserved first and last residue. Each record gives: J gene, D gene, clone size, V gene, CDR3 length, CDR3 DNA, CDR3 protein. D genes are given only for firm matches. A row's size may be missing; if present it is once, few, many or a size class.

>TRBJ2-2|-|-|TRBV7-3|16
TGTGCCAGCAGCTTACTTCCAGGCGCGAACACCGGGGAGCTGTTTTTT
CASSLLPGANTGELFF
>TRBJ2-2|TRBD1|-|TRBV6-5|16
TGTGCCAGCAGTTACGGGACAGGGGGCGACACCGGGGAGCTGTTTTTT
CASSYGTGGDTGELFF
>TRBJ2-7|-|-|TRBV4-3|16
TGCGCCAGCAGCCAGTTTGGTCCGGGGGGCGCTAACGGTCAGTACTTC
CASSQFGPGGANGQYF
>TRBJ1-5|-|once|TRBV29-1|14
TGCAGCGTTGCAGAAACACAAAGCAATCAGCCCCAGCATTTT
CSVAETQSNQPQHF
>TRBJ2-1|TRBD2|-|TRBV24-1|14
TGTGCCGTCTCTAGCGGAAACTCCTACAATGAGCAGTTCTTC
CAVSSGNSYNEQFF
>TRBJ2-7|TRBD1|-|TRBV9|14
TGTGCCAGCAGCCCGGACAGGTCGAGGAACGAGCAGTACTTC
CASSPDRSRNEQYF
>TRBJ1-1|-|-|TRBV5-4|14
TGTGCCAGCAGCTTGGTGGGGGGAAACACTGAAGCTTTCTTT
CASSLVGGNTEAFF
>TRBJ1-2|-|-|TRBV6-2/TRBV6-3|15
TGTGCCAGCAGTTACTCGAGACAACTTAACTATGGCTACACCTTC
CASSYSRQLNYGYTF
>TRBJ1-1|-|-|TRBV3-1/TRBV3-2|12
TGTGCCAGCAGCCCCGGGGGGGTAGGAGCTTTCTTT
CASSPGGVGAFF
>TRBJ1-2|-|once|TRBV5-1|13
TGCGCCAGCAGCTTCGGGGAGGTAGGAGGCTACACCTTC
CASSFGEVGGYTF
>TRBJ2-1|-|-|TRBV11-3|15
TGTGCCAGCAGCTTAGCGGGGGCGTCCTACAATGAGCAGTTCTTC
CASSLAGASYNEQFF
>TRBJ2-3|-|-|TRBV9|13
TGTGCCAGCAGCGCCCTGGGGTCGGATACGCAGTATTTT
CASSALGSDTQYF
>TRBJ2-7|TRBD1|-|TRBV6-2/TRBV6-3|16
TGTGCCAGCAGTTCCCTGACAGGGCGAAGACCTTACGAGCAGTACTTC
CASSSLTGRRPYEQYF
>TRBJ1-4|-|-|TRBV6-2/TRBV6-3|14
TGTGCCAGCAGCCCCCAGGGGACTAATGAAAAACTGTTTTTT
CASSPQGTNEKLFF
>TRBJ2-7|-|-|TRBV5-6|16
TGTGCCAGCAGCTTGGCTCGGCGGAGGGTTCCCTACGAGCAGTACTTC
CASSLARRRVPYEQYF
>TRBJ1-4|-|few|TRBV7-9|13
TGTGCCAGCAGCTGGTGGGGTAATGAAAAACTGTTTTTT
CASSWWGNEKLFF
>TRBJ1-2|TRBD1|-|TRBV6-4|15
TGTGCCAGCAAGCCCCGACAGGGGACTGACTATGGCTACACCTTC
CASKPRQGTDYGYTF
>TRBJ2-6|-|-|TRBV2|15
TGTGCCAGCACCGCCGACAGCTCTGGGGCCAACGTCCTGACTTTC
CASTADSSGANVLTF
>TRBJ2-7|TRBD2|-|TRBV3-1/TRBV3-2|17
TGTGCCAGCAGCCAGCCCCTGGTGAGCGGGGGGGTACGTAGGCAGTACTTC
CASSQPLVSGGVRRQYF
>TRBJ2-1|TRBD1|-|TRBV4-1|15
TGCGCCAGCAGCCGAAGCGACAGGGGCAACAATGAGCAGTTCTTC
CASSRSDRGNNEQFF
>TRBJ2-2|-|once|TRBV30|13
TGTGCCTGGAGTACAGGCCCCACCGGGGAGCTGTTTTTT
CAWSTGPTGELFF
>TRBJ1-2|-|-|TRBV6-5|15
TGTGCCAGCGTAAAAAGCCCTAAGAGGGGTGATGGCTACACCTTC
CASVKSPKRGDGYTF
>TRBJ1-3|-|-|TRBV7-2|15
TGTGCCAGCAGCTTAGCAGGGGCGTCTGGAAACACCATATATTTT
CASSLAGASGNTIYF
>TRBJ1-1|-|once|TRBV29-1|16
TGCAGCGTTGCTTCCCTGGGCGTTGGGAGGGACACTGAAGCTTTCTTT
CSVASLGVGRDTEAFF
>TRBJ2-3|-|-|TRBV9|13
TGTGCCAGCAGCGTAGCCATACGGGATACGCAGTATTTT
CASSVAIRDTQYF
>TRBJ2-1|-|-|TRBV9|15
TGTGCCAGCAGCGTAAGGTCTACAGGGCTGAGTGAGCAGTTCTTC
CASSVRSTGLSEQFF
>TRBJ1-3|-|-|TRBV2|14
TGTGCCAGCAGTGAAACAGGGAATGGAAACACCATATATTTT
CASSETGNGNTIYF
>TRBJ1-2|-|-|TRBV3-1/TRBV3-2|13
TGTGCCAGCAGCTCTCGGGGGCTCTATGGCTACACCTTC
CASSSRGLYGYTF
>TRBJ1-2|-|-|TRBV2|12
TGTGCCAGCAGCGAGGAGTATGGCTACTTCTCCTTC
CASSEEYGYFSF
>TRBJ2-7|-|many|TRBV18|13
TGTGCCAGCTCAGGCAGAGGGGCCTACGAGCAGTACTTC
CASSGRGAYEQYF
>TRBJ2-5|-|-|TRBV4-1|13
TGCGCCAGCAGCCCCAGGGTAAGAGAGACCCAGTACTTC
CASSPRVRETQYF
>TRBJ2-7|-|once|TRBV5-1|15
TGCGCCAGCAGCTTGGGGCCCGCAACGGCTTGGGAGCAGTACTTC
CASSLGPATAWEQYF